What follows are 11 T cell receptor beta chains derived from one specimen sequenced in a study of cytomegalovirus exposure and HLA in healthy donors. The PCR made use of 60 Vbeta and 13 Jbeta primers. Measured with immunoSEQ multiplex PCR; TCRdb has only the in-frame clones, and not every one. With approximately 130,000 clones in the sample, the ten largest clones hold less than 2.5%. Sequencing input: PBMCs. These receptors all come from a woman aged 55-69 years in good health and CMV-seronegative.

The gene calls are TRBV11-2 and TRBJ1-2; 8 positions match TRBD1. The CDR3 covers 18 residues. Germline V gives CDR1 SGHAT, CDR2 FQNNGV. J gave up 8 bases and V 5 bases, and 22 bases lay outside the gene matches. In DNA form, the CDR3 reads TGTGCCAGCAGCGGACATTCGGAGGACAGGGAGTGGGGCTGGGGCTACACCTTC. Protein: CASSGHSEDREWGWGYTF.

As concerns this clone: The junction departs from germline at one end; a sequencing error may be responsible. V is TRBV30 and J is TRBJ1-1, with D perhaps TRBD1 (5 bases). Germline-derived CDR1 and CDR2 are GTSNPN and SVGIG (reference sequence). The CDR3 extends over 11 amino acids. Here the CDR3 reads CAGRGGGEAFF. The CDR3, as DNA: TGTGCCGGGAGGGGCGGAGGTGAAGCTTTCTTT.

The CDR3 DNA is TGTGCCAGCAGTTACTCAGGGGGATCTTATTCACCCCTCCACTTT. Protein product: CASSYSGGSYSPLHF. The rearrangement uses TRBV6-5 and TRBJ1-6; perhaps TRBD1 as D (6 bases). Per the germline V gene, CDR1 is MNHEY and CDR2 is SVGAGI. The CDR3 sequence is 15 residues long. The V end lost 0 bases, the J end lost 8 bases, and 11 bases lay between the germline ends.

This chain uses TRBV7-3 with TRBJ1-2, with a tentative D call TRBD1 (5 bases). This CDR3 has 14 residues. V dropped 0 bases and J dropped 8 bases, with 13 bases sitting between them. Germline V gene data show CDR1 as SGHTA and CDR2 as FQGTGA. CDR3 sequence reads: CASSLTPGLEGYTF. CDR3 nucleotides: TGTGCCAGCAGCTTAACCCCAGGGCTTGAGGGCTACACCTTC. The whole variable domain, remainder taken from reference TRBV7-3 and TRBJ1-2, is GAGVSQTPSNKVTEKGKYVELRCDPISGHTALYWYRQSLGQGPEFLIYFQGTGAADDSGLPNDRFFAVRPEGSVSTLKIQRTERGDSAVYLCASSLTPGLEGYTFGSGTRLTVV.

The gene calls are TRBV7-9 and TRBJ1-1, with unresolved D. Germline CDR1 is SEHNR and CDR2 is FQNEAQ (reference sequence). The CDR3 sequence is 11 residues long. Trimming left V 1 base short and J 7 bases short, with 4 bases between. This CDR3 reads CASSLVREAFF. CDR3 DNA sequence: TGTGCCAGCAGCTTAGTTCGTGAAGCTTTCTTT.

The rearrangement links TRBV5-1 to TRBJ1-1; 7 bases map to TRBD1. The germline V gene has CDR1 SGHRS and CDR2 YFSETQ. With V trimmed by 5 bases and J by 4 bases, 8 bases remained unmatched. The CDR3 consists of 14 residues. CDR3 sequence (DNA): TGCGCCAGCAGAACAGGGGTGGTAGGCACTGAAGCTTTCTTT. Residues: CASRTGVVGTEAFF.

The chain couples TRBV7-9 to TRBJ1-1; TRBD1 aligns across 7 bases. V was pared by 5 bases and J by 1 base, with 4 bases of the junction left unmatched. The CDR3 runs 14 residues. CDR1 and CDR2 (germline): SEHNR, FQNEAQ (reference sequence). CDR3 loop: CASSLGTANTEAFF. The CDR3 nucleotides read TGTGCCAGCAGCCTCGGGACAGCGAACACTGAAGCTTTCTTT.

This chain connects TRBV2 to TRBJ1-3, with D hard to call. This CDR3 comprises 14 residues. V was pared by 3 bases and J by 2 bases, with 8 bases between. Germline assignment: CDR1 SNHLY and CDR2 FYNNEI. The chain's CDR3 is CASSDEYPGNTIYF. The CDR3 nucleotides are TGTGCCAGCAGTGATGAGTATCCTGGAAACACCATATATTTT. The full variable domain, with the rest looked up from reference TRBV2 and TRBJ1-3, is EPEVTQTPSHQVTQMGQEVILRCVPISNHLYFYWYRQILGQKVEFLVSFYNNEISEKSEIFDDQFSVERPDGSNFTLKIRSTKLEDSAMYFCASSDEYPGNTIYFGEGSWLTVV.

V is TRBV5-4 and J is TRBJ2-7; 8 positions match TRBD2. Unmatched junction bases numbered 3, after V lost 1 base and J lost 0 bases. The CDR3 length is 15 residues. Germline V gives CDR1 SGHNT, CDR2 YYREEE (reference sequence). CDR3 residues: CASSLPGGSSYEQYF. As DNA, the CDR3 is TGTGCCAGCAGCTTGCCGGGGGGGAGCTCCTACGAGCAGTACTTC.

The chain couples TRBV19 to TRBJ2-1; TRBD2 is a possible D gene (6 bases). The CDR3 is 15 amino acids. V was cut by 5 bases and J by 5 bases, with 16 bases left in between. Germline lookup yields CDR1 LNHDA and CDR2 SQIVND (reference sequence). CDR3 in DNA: TGTGCCAGTAGTCCGACGGGACTGGAAGACAATGAGCAGTTCTTC. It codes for CASSPTGLEDNEQFF. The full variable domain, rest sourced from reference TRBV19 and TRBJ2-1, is DGGITQSPKYLFRKEGQNVTLSCEQNLNHDAMYWYRQDPGQGLRLIYYSQIVNDFQKGDIAEGYSVSREKKESFPLTVTSAQKNPTAFYLCASSPTGLEDNEQFFGPGTRLTVL.

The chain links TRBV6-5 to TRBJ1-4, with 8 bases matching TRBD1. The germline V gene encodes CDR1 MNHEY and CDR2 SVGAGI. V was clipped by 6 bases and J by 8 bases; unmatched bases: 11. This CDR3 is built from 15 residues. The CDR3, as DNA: TGTGCCAGCAGACGAAGGACAGGGAGGGGAGAAAAACTGTTTTTT. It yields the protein CASRRRTGRGEKLFF.